The clone carrying this TCR beta chain was seen only a few times. Its antigen is unknown. Hyperthyroidism, newly diagnosed and lasting under 2 months, affected patients aged 18 to 65. Germline CDR1 and CDR2: LNHDA and SQIVND (reference sequence). Trimming took 1 base from V and 2 from J, leaving 11 bases between them. The CDR3 runs to 15 residues. Amplification of TCR beta CDR3 regions used RNA as the template. First-round RT-PCR targeting the TCR CDR3 was performed with the HTBI primer set. MiXCR, applied by TCRdb to the multiplex PCR reads, yields one record per CDR3 protein. The sample contains around 300,000 distinct CDR3 sequences, roughly 15% of which appear only once. This entry comes from a study of T cells in Graves' hyperthyroidism and ophthalmopathy. About the research overall: Prior to any treatment, at the point of initial diagnosis, peripheral blood was collected. Regarding the study as a whole: Most clonotypes that expanded in the thyroid above 0.001 also showed up in blood.

The chain has TRBV19 and TRBJ1-1; the D is unclear. The sequence derives from a woman in her thirties or forties with Graves' hyperthyroidism. The sequencing input was blood. CDR3 loop: CASSIGTGGNTEAFF. The CDR3 DNA follows: TGTGCCAGTAGTATAGGGACCGGAGGAAACACTGAAGCTTTCTTT.